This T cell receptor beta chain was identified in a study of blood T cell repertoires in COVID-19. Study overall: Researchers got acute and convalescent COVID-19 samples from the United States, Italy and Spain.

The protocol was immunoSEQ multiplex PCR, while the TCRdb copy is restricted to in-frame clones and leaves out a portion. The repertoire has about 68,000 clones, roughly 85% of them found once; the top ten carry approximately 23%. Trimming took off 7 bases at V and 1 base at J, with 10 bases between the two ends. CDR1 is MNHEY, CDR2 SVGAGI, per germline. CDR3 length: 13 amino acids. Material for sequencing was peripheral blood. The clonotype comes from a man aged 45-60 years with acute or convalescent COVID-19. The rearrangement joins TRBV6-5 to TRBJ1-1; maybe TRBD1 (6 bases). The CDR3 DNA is TGTGCCAGCACTCAGGACAGGAACACTGAAGCTTTCTTT. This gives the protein CASTQDRNTEAFF.